The 25 T cell receptor beta chains below were found in one sample sequenced in a study of T cells in pancreatic ductal adenocarcinoma. Generated by immunoSEQ multiplex PCR, the TCRdb table keeps only in-frame clones and is missing some. The sample has over 90,000 clones, 90% to 95% seen once. Selected pancreatic ductal adenocarcinoma patients had undergone surgery without neoadjuvant therapy. The material sequenced was PBMCs. The source of these receptors is a human donor with pancreatic ductal adenocarcinoma.

This chain joins TRBV29-1 and TRBJ1-1; 11 nucleotides align to TRBD1. The CDR3 has 14 amino acids. Germline loops: CDR1 SQVTM, CDR2 ANQGSEA. J gave up 4 bases and V 5 bases, and 6 bases lay outside the gene matches. The CDR3 here is CSVRAGTGGTEAFF. Here the CDR3 DNA reads TGCAGCGTTCGAGCCGGGACAGGGGGCACTGAAGCTTTCTTT.

The genes are TRBV4-1 and TRBJ2-1; 8 bases match TRBD1. Germline CDR1 and CDR2: MGHRA and YSYEKL. The trim removed 4 bases at V and 6 bases at J, leaving 8 bases unmatched. The CDR3 extends over 15 amino acids. The CDR3 protein is CASSRGTGASNEQFF. DNA of the CDR3: TGCGCCAGCAGCCGCGGGACAGGCGCCTCCAATGAGCAGTTCTTC.

The CDR3: CASSFGSSGTDTQYF. The CDR3 DNA reads TGTGCCAGCAGCTTCGGGAGTAGCGGCACAGATACGCAGTATTTT. The chain recombines TRBV7-9 with TRBJ2-3; possibly TRBD2 for D (6 bases). Per the germline V gene, CDR1 is SEHNR and CDR2 is FQNEAQ (reference sequence). This CDR3 region has 15 residues. The V end was cut by 3 bases, the J end by 1 base, with 11 bases between.

The chain uses TRBV6-6 and TRBJ2-7, with TRBD1 identical over 8 bases. V lost 6 bases to trimming and J lost 3 bases; unmatched junction nucleotides: 7. The CDR3 consists of 14 residues. The V gene's germline CDR1 is MNHNY and CDR2 SVGAGI (reference sequence). The CDR3 here is CASRGQGNIYEQYF. The CDR3 nucleotides read TGTGCCAGCAGAGGACAGGGAAATATCTACGAGCAGTACTTC.

The chain recombines TRBV29-1 with TRBJ2-3; perhaps TRBD2 as D (6 bases). The CDR3 length is 15 residues. Trimming stripped 6 bases from V and 6 bases from J, with 22 bases between. Germline-derived CDR1 and CDR2 are SQVTM and ANQGSEA. In nucleotides, the CDR3 is TGCAGCGTACGGGACTTACATCCCAGCCAGGATACGCAGTATTTT. Encoded protein: CSVRDLHPSQDTQYF.

The sample holds a few counts of this clone. The chain is built from TRBV11-3 and TRBJ2-2; unclear D gene. V was shortened by 5 bases and J by 1 base, with 8 bases between the two germline ends. The CDR3 runs 14 residues. The germline CDR1 and CDR2 sequences are SGHNT and YENEEA. CDR3 sequence (DNA): TGTGCCAGCAGCACCCCACAGAACACCGGGGAGCTGTTTTTT. The encoded protein is CASSTPQNTGELFF. Filled out from reference TRBV11-3 and TRBJ2-2, the complete variable domain reads EAGVVQSPRYKIIEKKQPVAFWCNPISGHNTLYWYLQNLGQGPELLIRYENEEAVDDSQLPKDRFSAERLKGVDSTLKIQPAELGDSAVYLCASSTPQNTGELFFGEGSRLTVL.

The chain uses TRBV6-1 and TRBJ2-1, with TRBD1 matching over 10 bases. The CDR3 is 14 amino acids. Germline assignment: CDR1 MNHNS and CDR2 SASEGT. Germline trimming cut 8 bases from V and 7 bases from J; bases unmatched to any gene: 8. This CDR3 reads CASYLGQGGNEQFF. The CDR3, as DNA: TGTGCCAGCTACTTAGGACAGGGGGGAAATGAGCAGTTCTTC.

This chain links TRBV19 with TRBJ2-5, with TRBD2 as a possible D gene (6 bases). V was clipped by 5 bases and J by 2 bases, with 15 bases between them. This CDR3 region has 15 residues. Germline CDR1 LNHDA, CDR2 SQIVND (reference sequence). CDR3 nucleotide sequence: TGTGCCAGTAGTCCCTCTGGGGAGGATCAAGAGACCCAGTACTTC. Encoded protein: CASSPSGEDQETQYF.

This chain uses TRBV29-1 with TRBJ2-7; 7 bases are a match to TRBD2. Trimming removed 7 bases from V and 7 bases from J; junction bases left unmatched: 16. The CDR3 spans 14 residues. Germline lookup yields CDR1 SQVTM and CDR2 ANQGSEA. The CDR3, as DNA: TGCAGCGGTACTGGGGGGGACGGTAGAGGTGAGCAGTACTTC. This codes for CSGTGGDGRGEQYF.

CDR3 nucleotides: TGTGCCAGCTCACCGGGCGCGAACACCGGGGAGCTGTTTTTT. It yields the protein CASSPGANTGELFF. This chain joins TRBV18 and TRBJ2-2; D ambiguous. V was clipped by 3 bases and J by 0 bases, with 5 bases between them. Germline V gene sequence: CDR1 KGHSH, CDR2 LQKENI. The CDR3 covers 14 residues.

V usage is TRBV4-1 and J usage is TRBJ2-7; D may be TRBD1 (6 bases). The germline gives CDR1 MGHRA, CDR2 YSYEKL. Deletions cut 0 bases from V and 2 bases from J, with 11 bases between. The CDR3 runs 15 residues. Here the CDR3 reads CASSQEKDSAYEQYF. CDR3 nucleotides: TGCGCCAGCAGCCAAGAGAAGGACAGTGCCTACGAGCAGTACTTC.

This rearrangement joins TRBV9 to TRBJ2-5; 7 nucleotides match TRBD2. TRBJ2-7 explains the end of the DNA better; the J call may be wrong. This CDR3 has 15 residues. The germline V gene has CDR1 SGDLS and CDR2 YYNGEE. CDR3 in DNA: TGTGCCAGCAGCCCCCATCGGAGCGGGGCCTACGAGCAGTACTTC. Its protein is CASSPHRSGAYEQYF.

CDR3 DNA: TGTGCCAGCAGCCCACGACTAGCGGGTACCGGGGAGCTGTTTTTT. It is translated as CASSPRLAGTGELFF. The chain combines TRBV7-3 with TRBJ2-2; TRBD2 aligns across 10 bases. The CDR3 is 15 residues long. CDR1 and CDR2 from the germline V gene are SGHTA and FQGTGA. Trimming removed 5 bases from V and 5 bases from J; junction bases left unmatched: 5.

This clone was seen only once. The chain carries TRBV5-1 and TRBJ2-7; D ambiguous. The CDR3 is made up of 12 amino acids. Germline V gene lookup returns CDR1 SGHRS and CDR2 YFSETQ. Deletions cut 4 bases from V and 4 bases from J, with 9 bases between. The CDR3 is CASSPSSYEQYF. The CDR3 region has the DNA TGCGCCAGCAGCCCCTCCTCTTACGAGCAGTACTTC.

The V call is TRBV6-5, the J call TRBJ1-1; unclear D gene. Germline V lookup: CDR1 MNHEY, CDR2 SVGAGI. V lost 2 bases, J lost 8 bases, and 9 bases lay in between. This CDR3 spans 12 amino acids. The CDR3 coding sequence is TGTGCCAGCAGTTACCCCAACAACGAAGCTTTCTTT. Translated, it gives CASSYPNNEAFF.

This chain connects TRBV28 to TRBJ2-2; TRBD1 matches 10 bases. The CDR3 has 17 amino acids. V lost 6 bases and J lost 7; bases outside the gene matches: 14. CDR1 and CDR2 (germline): MDHEN, SYDVKM. CDR3 nucleotides: TGTGCCAGCAGCCACATCTTGGGACAGGGGCAGGGCGGGGAGCTGTTTTTT. It encodes CASSHILGQGQGGELFF.

The rearrangement links TRBV7-2 to TRBJ2-7; weak D call: TRBD2 (6 bases). With 5 bases removed from V and 7 bases from J, the gap between germline ends came to 18 bases. The CDR3 loop spans 14 amino acids. Germline V gene sequence: CDR1 SGHTA, CDR2 FQGNSA. CDR3 loop: CASSRVTGEGEQYF. In DNA form, the CDR3 reads TGTGCCAGCAGCCGAGTGACGGGAGAGGGAGAGCAGTACTTC.

The V and J genes are TRBV5-1 and TRBJ2-1, with D perhaps TRBD1 (6 bases). This CDR3 contains 16 residues. Germline V lookup: CDR1 SGHRS, CDR2 YFSETQ. The ends were cut back, 0 bases at V and 0 bases at J, with 10 bases in the middle. For the CDR3, the DNA is TGCGCCAGCAGCTTGGTGGGGACAACCTCCTACAATGAGCAGTTCTTC. As protein: CASSLVGTTSYNEQFF.

The rearrangement joins TRBV7-9 to TRBJ2-3, with a weak D call TRBD2 (5 bases). Trimming removed 1 base at V and 3 bases at J, with 11 bases between. The germline CDR1 and CDR2 sequences are SEHNR and FQNEAQ (reference sequence). The CDR3 contains 15 residues. Here the CDR3 DNA reads TGTGCCAGCAGCTTAGGGGCCTCGGGGACAGATACGCAGTATTTT. Translating gives CASSLGASGTDTQYF. Drawing the rest from reference TRBV7-9 and TRBJ2-3, the complete variable domain is DTGVSQNPRHKITKRGQNVTFRCDPISEHNRLYWYRQTLGQGPEFLTYFQNEAQLEKSRLLSDRFSAERPKGSFSTLEIQRTEQGDSAMYLCASSLGASGTDTQYFGPGTRLTVL.

The CDR3 region has the DNA TGTGCCAGCAGTGATCTAGCGACGGCCATTCAGTACTTC. The encoded protein is CASSDLATAIQYF. The V gene is TRBV6-1, the J gene TRBJ2-4; D possibly corresponds to TRBD2 (6 bases). Germline CDR1 MNHNS, CDR2 SASEGT. This CDR3 comprises 13 residues. V was shortened by 3 bases and J by 9 bases, with 12 bases between the two germline ends.

V and J are TRBV2 and TRBJ2-7; 7 bases agree with TRBD2. V shed 8 bases and J 1 base; nucleotides not matched to a gene: 8. This CDR3 is 14 amino acids long. Germline CDR1 is SNHLY and CDR2 is FYNNEI. CDR3 sequence reads: CASDGGSRSYEQYF. Written as DNA, the CDR3 is TGTGCCAGCGACGGGGGGTCCAGATCCTACGAGCAGTACTTC.

The chain uses TRBV7-2 and TRBJ2-1, with a weak D call TRBD1 (5 bases). Germline CDR1 and CDR2: SGHTA and FQGNSA. The CDR3 consists of 13 residues. Trimming left V 4 bases short and J 5 bases short, with 9 bases between. The CDR3 is CASSSVRDNEQFF. DNA for the CDR3: TGTGCCAGCAGCTCAGTCAGGGACAATGAGCAGTTCTTC.

The chain joins TRBV27 to TRBJ1-5; 7 nucleotides match TRBD1. This CDR3 has 14 residues. Germline CDR1 and CDR2: MNHEY and SMNVEV (reference sequence). Losses at the gene ends were 5 bases for V and 5 bases for J; bases not matched to a gene: 6. The CDR3 DNA is TGTGCCAGCAGTCCGGACAGGTTCTATCAGCCCCAGCATTTT. Protein: CASSPDRFYQPQHF.

This clone was found once. V usage is TRBV6-1 and J usage is TRBJ1-4; D remains unclear. The germline V gene encodes CDR1 MNHNS and CDR2 SASEGT. The CDR3 totals 15 residues. Trimming removed 7 bases from V and 8 bases from J, with 20 bases in between. The chain's CDR3 is CASMPQPYFKEKLFF. CDR3 nucleotides: TGTGCCAGCATGCCACAGCCCTACTTTAAGGAAAAACTGTTTTTT.

This clone came up once. V gene TRBV7-6 combines with J gene TRBJ1-4; 7 bases match TRBD1. This CDR3 has 15 residues. CDR1 SGHVS and CDR2 FNYEAQ come from the germline V gene. The trim removed 1 base at V and 2 bases at J, leaving 1 base unmatched. The CDR3 DNA reads TGTGCCAGCAGCTTAGGAGGGGGCACTAATGAAAAACTGTTTTTT. This encodes CASSLGGGTNEKLFF.